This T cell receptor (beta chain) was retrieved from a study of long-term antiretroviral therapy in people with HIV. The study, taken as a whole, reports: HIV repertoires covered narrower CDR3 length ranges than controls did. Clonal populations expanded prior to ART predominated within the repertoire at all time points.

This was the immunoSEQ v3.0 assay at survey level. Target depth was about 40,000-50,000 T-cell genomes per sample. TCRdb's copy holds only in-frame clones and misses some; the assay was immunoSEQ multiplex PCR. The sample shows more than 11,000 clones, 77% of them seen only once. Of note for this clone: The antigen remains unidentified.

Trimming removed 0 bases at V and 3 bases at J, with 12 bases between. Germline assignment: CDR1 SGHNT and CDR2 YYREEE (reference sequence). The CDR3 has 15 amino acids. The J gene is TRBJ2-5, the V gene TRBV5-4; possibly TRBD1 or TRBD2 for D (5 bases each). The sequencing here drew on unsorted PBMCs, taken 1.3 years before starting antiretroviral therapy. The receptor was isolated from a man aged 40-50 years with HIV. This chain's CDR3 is CASSLAGAGEETQYF. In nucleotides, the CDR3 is TGTGCCAGCAGCTTGGCCGGGGCAGGAGAAGAGACCCAGTACTTC.